This T cell receptor beta chain was identified during a study of Ad26.COV2.S vaccination and SARS-CoV-2 variants. General study points: Substantial breadth was reported for post-vaccination spike-specific CD8+ and CD4+ T cells. Relative to placebo recipients, vaccine recipients exhibited elevated spike-specific TCR breadth. People who got the vaccine or the placebo had similar non-spike TCR breadth.

The protocol was immunoSEQ multiplex PCR, while the TCRdb copy is restricted to in-frame clones and leaves out a portion. This sample has roughly 40,000 clones, with 65% to 90% found just once. Per the germline V gene, CDR1 is SGHAT and CDR2 is FQDESV (reference sequence). The length of the CDR3 is 15 residues. V gave up 5 bases and J gave up 2 bases, with 15 bases separating them. Comments on this clone: Its antigen is not known.

Sequencing used peripheral blood, obtained after recovery from COVID-19. The clonotype was recovered from a human donor who had recovered from COVID-19. This chain joins TRBV11-1 and TRBJ1-1; D gene uncertain. DNA for the CDR3: TGTGCCAGCAGCAAGCCACGTTTCAGTAACACTGAAGCTTTCTTT. The encoded protein is CASSKPRFSNTEAFF.